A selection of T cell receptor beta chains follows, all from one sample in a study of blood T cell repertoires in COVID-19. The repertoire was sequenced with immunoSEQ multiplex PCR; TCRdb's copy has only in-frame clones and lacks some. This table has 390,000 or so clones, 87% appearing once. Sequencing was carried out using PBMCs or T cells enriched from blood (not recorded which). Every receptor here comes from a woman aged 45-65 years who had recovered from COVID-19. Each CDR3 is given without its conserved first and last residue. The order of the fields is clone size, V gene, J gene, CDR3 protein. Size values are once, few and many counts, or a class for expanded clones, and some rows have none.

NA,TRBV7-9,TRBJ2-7,ASSPQVDEQY
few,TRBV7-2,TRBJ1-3,ASSLVMGAAGNTIY
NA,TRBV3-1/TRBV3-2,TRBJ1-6,ASSPAATSRTPLH
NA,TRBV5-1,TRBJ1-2,ASSSEIYGYT
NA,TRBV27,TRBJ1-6,ASSRAGTVMSNSPLH
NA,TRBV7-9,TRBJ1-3,ASSSPDRAGNTIY
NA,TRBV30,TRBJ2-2,AWSSRLAGGTNTGELF
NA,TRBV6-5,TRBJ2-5,ASRGDRGRGETQY
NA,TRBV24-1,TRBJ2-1,ATSESGKTRQF
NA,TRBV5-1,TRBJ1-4,ASREHPKEEKLF
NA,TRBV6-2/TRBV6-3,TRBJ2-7,ASSRLDRYEQY
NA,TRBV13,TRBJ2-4,ASSSQQGASNIQY
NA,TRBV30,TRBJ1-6,AWSPDFLLNSPLH
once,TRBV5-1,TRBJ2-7,ASSLSVTSGAYEQY
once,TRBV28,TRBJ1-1,ASSLASTNTEAF
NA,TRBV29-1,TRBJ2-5,SVEIAGKETQY
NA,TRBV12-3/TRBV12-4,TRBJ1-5,ASRRTANQPQH
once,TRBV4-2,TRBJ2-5,ASSQEGLAGGRETQY
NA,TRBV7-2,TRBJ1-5,ASSPEGQLNQPQH
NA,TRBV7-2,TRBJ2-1,ASSSPPGLAGVNNEQF
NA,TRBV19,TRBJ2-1,ASSTDSGTGIYNEQF
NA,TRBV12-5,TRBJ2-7,ASGLVRELVGSYEQY
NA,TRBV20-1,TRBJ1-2,SAPQGGGYT
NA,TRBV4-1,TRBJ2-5,ASSQDFGLAGGGETQY
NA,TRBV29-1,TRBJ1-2,SGQGALDYGYT
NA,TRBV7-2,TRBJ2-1,ASSLGGTPSYNEQF
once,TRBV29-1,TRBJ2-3,SGTLAGSSTDTQY